These 20 T cell receptor beta chains were sequenced from one sample in a study of CD8+CD57+ T cells in acquired aplastic anemia. The use of genomic DNA as template underpinned the TCR beta VDJ and CDR3 profiling. TCRdb independently ran MiXCR on the reads; one entry per CDR3 protein. The sample shows 90,000 to 120,000 distinct CDR3 sequences, around 50% of them seen only once. The sample comprised sorted CD4+, CD8+, or CD8+CD57+ T cells (not recorded which) from PBMCs. Source of these receptors: a human donor in good health, serving as a control.

CDR3 nucleotides: TGTGCCAGCAGCCCCAGTGGGAACACCATATATTTT. This gives the protein CASSPSGNTIYF. J is TRBJ1-3 and V is TRBV7-9; no clear D gene. Germline lookup yields CDR1 SEHNR and CDR2 FQNEAQ (reference sequence). This CDR3 has 12 amino acids. Trimming removed 5 bases at V and 7 bases at J, with 9 bases between.

This clonotype was counted ten times or more. This rearrangement joins TRBV5-1 to TRBJ2-7; a weak D match, TRBD2 (6 bases). Germline V gene lookup returns CDR1 SGHRS and CDR2 YFSETQ. Trimming took 0 bases from V and 4 from J, leaving 14 bases between them. This CDR3 is built from 15 residues. CDR3 coding DNA: TGCGCCAGCAGCTTGGGGGGGGTAGAGGAGTACGAGCAGTACTTC. Amino acids: CASSLGGVEEYEQYF.

CDR3 residues: CASNLAGGQEETQYF. For the CDR3, the DNA is TGCGCCAGCAACCTAGCGGGGGGGCAGGAAGAGACCCAGTACTTC. This chain links TRBV5-1 with TRBJ2-5, with TRBD2 matching 12 bases. The ends lost 6 bases at V and 3 bases at J; junction bases unmatched: 6. CDR3 length: 15 amino acids. Looked up from germline, CDR1 is SGHRS and CDR2 is YFSETQ.

For this clonotype: This sequence may be a read error, since a much larger clone differs from it by one base. The chain employs TRBV4-3 and TRBJ1-1; no clear D. This CDR3 is built from 13 residues. CDR1 and CDR2 from the germline V gene are LGHNA and YSLEER. The CDR3 nucleotides read TGCGCCAGCGGCCAAGAGGGGAACACTGAAGCTTTCTTT. Translating gives CASGQEGNTEAFF.

This clonotype was seen at least ten times. A single base separates this from a much larger clone, so it may be a read error. J is TRBJ2-1 and V is TRBV19; D unclear. Per germline, CDR1 LNHDA and CDR2 SQIVND (reference sequence). V was shortened by 8 bases and J by 8 bases, with 10 bases between the two germline ends. The CDR3 covers 11 residues. CDR3: CASRWYDEQFF. CDR3 DNA sequence: TGTGCCAGTCGGTGGTACGATGAGCAGTTCTTC.

The chain combines TRBV29-1 with TRBJ2-7; 9 bases match TRBD2. The germline gives CDR1 SQVTM, CDR2 ANQGSEA. V lost 4 bases to trimming and J lost 2 bases; unmatched junction nucleotides: 9. This CDR3 contains 15 residues. CDR3 sequence reads: CSVGFGGRVTYEQYF. CDR3 nucleotides: TGCAGCGTTGGGTTCGGCGGGAGGGTAACCTACGAGCAGTACTTC.

This clonotype has ten or more counts. This chain uses TRBV12-3 or TRBV12-4 with TRBJ2-1, with 11 bases identical to TRBD1. The J segment lost 8 bases and the V segment lost 4 bases, leaving 10 bases of the junction unmatched. CDR3 length: 16 residues. The CDR3 region is CASSSSRTGGIDEQFF. The CDR3 DNA sequence: TGTGCCAGCAGTTCCTCTAGGACAGGGGGCATCGATGAGCAGTTCTTC.

In this sample, this clonotype turned up many times. The chain has TRBV4-3 and TRBJ2-6; D gene ambiguous. Trimming cost V 0 bases and J 0 bases, with 9 bases left between them. The CDR3 has 17 amino acids. In germline, CDR1 is LGHNA, CDR2 YSLEER. For the CDR3, the DNA is TGCGCCAGCAGCCAAGATGTCCAGGTCTCTGGGGCCAACGTCCTGACTTTC. The encoded protein is CASSQDVQVSGANVLTF.

This clonotype has more than one count but fewer than ten. The genes are TRBV25-1 and TRBJ1-6, with 8 bases lining up with TRBD1. The CDR3 is made up of 13 amino acids. V dropped 8 bases and J dropped 7; count of bases not matched to a gene: 4. The germline V gene encodes CDR1 MGHDK and CDR2 SYGVNS. In DNA, the CDR3 is TGTGCCAGCGGGGACAGGCTGAATTCACCCCTCCACTTT. Protein sequence: CASGDRLNSPLHF.

This chain connects TRBV12-3 or TRBV12-4 to TRBJ2-7; the match to TRBD1 covers 8 bases. Trimming removed 8 bases from V and 5 bases from J; junction bases left unmatched: 2. The CDR3 contains 11 residues. The CDR3 DNA reads TGTGCCAGCCAGGGGGCCCACGAGCAGTACTTC. This translates into CASQGAHEQYF.

In the case of this clonotype: Here the CDR3 omits its conserved ending phenylalanine or tryptophan, so a read error is the likely source. No DNA is shown, since the ends of the CDR3 on it are uncertain; the CDR3 is the one TCRdb lists. The V gene is TRBV12-3 or TRBV12-4, the J gene TRBJ1-1; TRBD1 is the table's D call and was not checked against the DNA. 15 amino acids form the CDR3, both terminal residues included. CDR3 amino acids: CASSRQGALNTEAFL.

Ten or more counts support this clonotype. The chain combines TRBV5-4 with TRBJ2-1; D is undetermined. This CDR3 is 18 amino acids long. Germline V gives CDR1 SGHNT, CDR2 YYREEE (reference sequence). Between the trimmed V and J ends, which lost 0 bases and 8 bases, there was a span of 24 bases. The CDR3 nucleotides are TGTGCCAGCAGCTTGGGTCGCTGGGGATGGCAAGGTAACGATGAGCAGTTCTTC. It codes for CASSLGRWGWQGNDEQFF.

V usage is TRBV25-1 and J usage is TRBJ2-7, with a possible D match to TRBD1 (6 bases). CDR1 is MGHDK, CDR2 SYGVNS, per germline. The CDR3 has 15 amino acids. Trimming left V 4 bases short and J 0 bases short, with 13 bases between. The CDR3 sequence: CASSGTDSYSYEQYF. The CDR3, as DNA: TGTGCCAGCAGTGGGACGGACAGCTACTCCTACGAGCAGTACTTC.

For this clonotype: Possible read error: a much larger clone is one base away. The conserved phenylalanine or tryptophan normally closing the CDR3 is absent here, so this likely arose from a read error. This chain connects TRBV5-6 to TRBJ1-1; D call uncertain. The germline CDR1 and CDR2 sequences are SGHDT and YYEEEE. The CDR3 has 14 residues. Trimming left V 4 bases short and J 5 bases short, with 15 bases between. The CDR3 is CASSPWTELTEAFS. The CDR3 bases are TGTGCCAGCAGCCCTTGGACTGAACTGACTGAAGCTTTCTCT.

This clonotype came up once. This clone may be a read error of a much larger clone one base away. This CDR3 is missing its conserved last phenylalanine or tryptophan, likely due to a read error. This chain links TRBV12-3 or TRBV12-4 with TRBJ2-5; D not resolved. The V and J ends lost 5 bases and 3 bases respectively, with 13 bases between them. The CDR3 loop spans 14 amino acids. The CDR3 reads CASSPRDFEETQYL. As DNA, the CDR3 is TGTGCCAGCAGTCCAAGGGATTTTGAAGAGACCCAGTACCTC.

This clonotype was found many times. The chain has TRBV12-3 or TRBV12-4 and TRBJ1-5; D gene ambiguous. CDR3 length equals 12 residues. Trimming stripped 6 bases from V and 6 bases from J, with 9 bases between. The CDR3 is CASRAGSQPQHF. The DNA for the CDR3 is TGTGCCAGCAGGGCCGGGAGTCAGCCCCAGCATTTT.

On this clonotype itself: A junction end diverges from the germline sequence, so it may reflect a read error. The V gene is TRBV4-3, the J gene TRBJ1-6; possible D gene TRBD1, 6 bases. The CDR3 runs 14 residues. CDR1 and CDR2 (germline): LGHNA, YSLEER. Here the CDR3 DNA reads TGCGCCAGCAACCAAGAGAGGGGGTCTTCACCCCTCCACTTT. Protein sequence: CASNQERGSSPLHF.

The rearrangement uses TRBV9 and TRBJ1-6; D gene uncertain. V dropped 0 bases and J dropped 6 bases, with 13 bases sitting between them. Germline V lookup: CDR1 SGDLS, CDR2 YYNGEE. CDR3 length equals 16 residues. This CDR3 is CASSVGADTTNSPLHF. The CDR3 nucleotides read TGTGCCAGCAGCGTAGGGGCAGATACTACTAATTCACCCCTCCACTTT.

Note on this clonotype: The junction and the germline gene differ at one end; a read error may be behind it. V usage is TRBV6-1 and J usage is TRBJ1-6, with 10 bases fitting TRBD1. Looked up from germline, CDR1 is MNHNS and CDR2 is SASEGT. The CDR3 is made up of 14 amino acids. In DNA, the CDR3 is TGCGCCAGCAGTGATCGGACAGGGGGTTCACCCCTCCACTTT. Residues: CASSDRTGGSPLHF.

This clonotype was seen ten or more times. This chain joins TRBV6-1 and TRBJ2-3, with 9 positions matching TRBD1. Germline V lookup: CDR1 MNHNS, CDR2 SASEGT. This CDR3 comprises 15 residues. V dropped 6 bases and J dropped 4; count of bases not matched to a gene: 8. CDR3 in DNA: TGTGCCAGCAGCCCCGGACAGGGGAGCCCAGATACGCAGTATTTT. Translated: CASSPGQGSPDTQYF.